In its sample, the clone carrying this TCR beta chain was seen a few times. The target antigen is unknown. This entry is derived from a study of early T cells in non-severe SARS-CoV-2 infection. Study results and caveats: Private and CD4 specificities were missed by VDJdb matching, skewed to anti-spike CD8.

MiXCR, run by TCRdb on the 5' RACE reads, gives a single entry per CDR3 protein. The sample lists tens of thousands of distinct CDR3 sequences; 8.7% were seen once. Germline CDR1 reads SQVTM; CDR2 reads ANQGSEA. V lost 4 bases and J lost 2, with 9 bases in between. There are 12 residues in the CDR3. Sequences were derived from whole blood, sampled at baseline. This sequence was found in an adult who was a healthcare worker with PCR-confirmed SARS-CoV-2 infection or an uninfected control (not recorded which). J is TRBJ2-7 and V is TRBV29-1, with D unresolved. CDR3 amino acids: CSVVGGPYEQYF. The DNA for the CDR3 is TGCAGCGTTGTTGGCGGACCCTACGAGCAGTACTTC.